The T cell receptor beta chain under discussion was sequenced for a study of cytomegalovirus exposure and HLA in healthy donors. In this sample, this clone turned up once. Mismatch with germline at one junction end may stem from a read error. Germline lookup yields CDR1 MNHEY and CDR2 SVGAGI. The CDR3 is 14 residues long. Use of 60 Vbeta and 13 Jbeta primers characterized the PCR. Method: immunoSEQ multiplex PCR; TCRdb's copy keeps in-frame clones and lacks some. This table holds roughly 130,000 clones, about 81% found once. Sequenced input: PBMCs. This chain joins TRBV6-5 and TRBJ2-3; 11 bases align to TRBD1. This sequence originates from a woman aged 40 to 50 in good health and CMV-seropositive. The CDR3 DNA is TGTGCCAGCAGCCGGACAGGGGGCGAAAATACGCGGTATTTT. This codes for CASSRTGGENTRYF.